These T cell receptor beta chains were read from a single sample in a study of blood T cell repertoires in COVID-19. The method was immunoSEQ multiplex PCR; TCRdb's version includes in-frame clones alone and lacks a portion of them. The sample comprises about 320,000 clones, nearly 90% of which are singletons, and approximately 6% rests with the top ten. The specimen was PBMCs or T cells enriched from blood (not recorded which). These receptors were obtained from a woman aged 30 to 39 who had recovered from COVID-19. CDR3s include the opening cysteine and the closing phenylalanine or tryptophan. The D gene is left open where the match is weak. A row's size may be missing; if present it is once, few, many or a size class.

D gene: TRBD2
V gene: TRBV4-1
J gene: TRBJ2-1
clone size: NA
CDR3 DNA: TGCGCCAGCAGCCAAGTACTAGCGGGGGGTGGAACCTACAATGAGCAGTTCTTC
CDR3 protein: CASSQVLAGGGTYNEQFF

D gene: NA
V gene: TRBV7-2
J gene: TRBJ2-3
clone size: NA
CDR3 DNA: TGTGCCAGCAGCTTAATCTCCGGTACCACAGATACGCAGTATTTT
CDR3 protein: CASSLISGTTDTQYF

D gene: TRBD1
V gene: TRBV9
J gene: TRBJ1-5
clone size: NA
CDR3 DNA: TGTGCCAGCAGCCCCTGGGACAGTTCCCATCAGCCCCAGCATTTT
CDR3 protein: CASSPWDSSHQPQHF

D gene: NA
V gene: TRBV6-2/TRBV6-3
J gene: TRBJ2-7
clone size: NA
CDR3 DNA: TGTGCCAGCAGTTACCGAGTGGGCCATATCGAGCAGTACTTC
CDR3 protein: CASSYRVGHIEQYF

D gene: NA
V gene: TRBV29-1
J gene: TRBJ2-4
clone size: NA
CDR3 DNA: TGCAGCGTTGCCCCACTAGCCAAAAACATTCAGTACTTC
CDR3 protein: CSVAPLAKNIQYF

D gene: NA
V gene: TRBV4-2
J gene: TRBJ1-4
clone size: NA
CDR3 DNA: TGTGCCAGCAGCCAAGAGCGGCATAATGAAAAACTGTTTTTT
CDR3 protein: CASSQERHNEKLFF

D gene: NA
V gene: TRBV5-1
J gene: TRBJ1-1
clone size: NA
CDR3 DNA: TGCGCCAGCAGCAACAGGGTTACTGAAGCTTTCTTT
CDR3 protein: CASSNRVTEAFF

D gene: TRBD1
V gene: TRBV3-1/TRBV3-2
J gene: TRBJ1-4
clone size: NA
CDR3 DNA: TGTGCCAGCAGCCAGCCGGGACAGGGTTGGGAAAAACTGTTTTTT
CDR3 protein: CASSQPGQGWEKLFF

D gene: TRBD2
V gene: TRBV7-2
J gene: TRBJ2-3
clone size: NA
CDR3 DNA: TGTGCCAGCAGCTCCGTAGCGGGGGGCGGCACAGATACGCAGTATTTT
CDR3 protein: CASSSVAGGGTDTQYF

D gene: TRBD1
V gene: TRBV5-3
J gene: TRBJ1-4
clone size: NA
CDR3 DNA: TGTGCCAGAAGCTGCCCGAGGGGGCCCCCTAATGAAAAACTGTTTTTT
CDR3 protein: CARSCPRGPPNEKLFF

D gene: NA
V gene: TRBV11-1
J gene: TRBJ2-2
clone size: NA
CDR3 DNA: TGTGCCAGCAGCGCGGACAGGAACACCGGGGAGCTGTTTTTT
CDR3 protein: CASSADRNTGELFF

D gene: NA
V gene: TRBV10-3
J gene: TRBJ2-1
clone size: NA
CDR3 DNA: TGTGCCATCAGTGATAGCAGCGGATCCTCCTACAATGAGCAGTTCTTC
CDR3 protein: CAISDSSGSSYNEQFF

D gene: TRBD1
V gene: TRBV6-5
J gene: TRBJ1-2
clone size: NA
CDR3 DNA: TGTGCCAGCAGGTCCTCAGGGGGTGGCTACACCTTC
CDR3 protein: CASRSSGGGYTF

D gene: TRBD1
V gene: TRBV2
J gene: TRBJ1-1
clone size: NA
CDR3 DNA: TGTGCCAGCAAGCAGGGGGACACTGAAGCTTTCTTT
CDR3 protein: CASKQGDTEAFF

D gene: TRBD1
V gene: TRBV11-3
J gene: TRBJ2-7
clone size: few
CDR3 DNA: TGTGCCAGCAGCCCCCTCAGGGGGCAAGGCGAGCAGTACTTC
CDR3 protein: CASSPLRGQGEQYF

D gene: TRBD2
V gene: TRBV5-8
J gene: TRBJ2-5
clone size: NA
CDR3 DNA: TGTGCCAGCAGCTTGGGGCTAGCGGGGAACTACCAAGAGACCCAGTACTTC
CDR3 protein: CASSLGLAGNYQETQYF

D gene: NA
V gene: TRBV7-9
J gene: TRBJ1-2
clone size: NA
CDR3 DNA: TGTGCCAGCAGCTCACAGGATGGCTACACCTTC
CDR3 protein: CASSSQDGYTF

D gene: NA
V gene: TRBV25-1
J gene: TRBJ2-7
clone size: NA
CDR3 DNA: TGTGCCAGCAGTGCAGCAGGGGTTAGCGAGCAGTACTTC
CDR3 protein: CASSAAGVSEQYF

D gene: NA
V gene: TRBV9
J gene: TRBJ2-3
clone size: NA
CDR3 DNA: TGTGCCAGCAGCCCAGGACAGTCAAGGGATACGCAGTATTTT
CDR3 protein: CASSPGQSRDTQYF

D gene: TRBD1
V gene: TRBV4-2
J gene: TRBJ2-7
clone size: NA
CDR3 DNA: TGTGCCAGCGCAATTGGCCGGGACAGGGGCTCCTACGAGCAGTACTTC
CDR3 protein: CASAIGRDRGSYEQYF

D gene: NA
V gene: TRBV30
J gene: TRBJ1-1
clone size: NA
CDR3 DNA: TGTGCCTGGAGTGTTGGGGCTAACACTGAAGCTTTCTTT
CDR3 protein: CAWSVGANTEAFF

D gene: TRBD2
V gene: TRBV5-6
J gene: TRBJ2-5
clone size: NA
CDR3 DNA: TGTGCCAGCAGGCGACTAGCGGGGGGGCCTAGGGGTGGTGAGACCCAGTACTTC
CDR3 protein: CASRRLAGGPRGGETQYF

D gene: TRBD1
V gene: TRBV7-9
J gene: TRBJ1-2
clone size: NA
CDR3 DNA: TGTGCCAGCAGCCGAGAACCCCCGACAGGGTCCTATGGCTACACCTTC
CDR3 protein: CASSREPPTGSYGYTF

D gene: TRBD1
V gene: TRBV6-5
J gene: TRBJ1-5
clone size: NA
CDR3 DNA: TGTGCCAGCAGTAGACAGGGAGGAAACAATCAGCCCCAGCATTTT
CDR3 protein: CASSRQGGNNQPQHF